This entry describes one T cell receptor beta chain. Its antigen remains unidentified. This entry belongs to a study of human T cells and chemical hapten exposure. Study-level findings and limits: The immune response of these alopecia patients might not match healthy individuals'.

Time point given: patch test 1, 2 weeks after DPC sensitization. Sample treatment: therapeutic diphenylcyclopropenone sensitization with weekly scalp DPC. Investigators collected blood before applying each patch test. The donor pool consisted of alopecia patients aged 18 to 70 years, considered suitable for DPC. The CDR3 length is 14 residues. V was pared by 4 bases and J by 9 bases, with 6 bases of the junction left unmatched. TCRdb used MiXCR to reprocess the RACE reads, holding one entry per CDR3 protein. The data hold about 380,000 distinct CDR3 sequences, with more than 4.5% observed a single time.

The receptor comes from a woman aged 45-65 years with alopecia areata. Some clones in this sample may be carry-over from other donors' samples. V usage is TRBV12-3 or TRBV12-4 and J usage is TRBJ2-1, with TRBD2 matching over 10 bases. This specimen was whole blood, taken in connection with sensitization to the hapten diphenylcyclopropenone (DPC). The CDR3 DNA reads TGTGCCAGCAGTTCTCTAGCGGGAGCCATTGAGCAGTTCTTC. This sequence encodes CASSSLAGAIEQFF.